These T cell receptor beta chains were read from a single sample in a study of shared clonotypes between healthy human individuals. Repertoires were generated with immunoSEQ multiplex PCR, while TCRdb's copy carries only in-frame clones and drops some. This sample carries approximately 1.9 million clones, 90% to 95% of them seen once, and the ten largest clones take around 1.7%. The specimen was naive CD8+ T cells from PBMCs. The origin of the receptors is a man younger than 30 in good health. Some clones in this sample may be carry-over from other donors' samples. Both conserved end residues are part of each CDR3. A D gene is named only where the DNA matches it firmly. Only part of the rows carry a size: once, few, many, or a class if the clone is expanded.

D	V	J	size	DNA	CDR3
-	TRBV27	TRBJ1-1	few	TGTGCCAGCAGTTTTTATCGGGGCACTGAAGCTTTCTTT	CASSFYRGTEAFF
-	TRBV5-4	TRBJ2-7	few	TGTGCCAGCAGCCCAGACAGCTACGAGCAGTACTTC	CASSPDSYEQYF
TRBD2	TRBV30	TRBJ2-7	-	TGTGCCTGGATTGGGACTAGCGGTTACGAGCAGTACTTC	CAWIGTSGYEQYF
-	TRBV4-2	TRBJ2-2	-	TGTGCCAGCAGCCAATATACTAGCGGGGAGCTGTTTTTT	CASSQYTSGELFF
-	TRBV28	TRBJ2-5	-	TGTGCCAGCAGTTTGGGGTGGGAGACCCAGTACTTC	CASSLGWETQYF
TRBD1	TRBV29-1	TRBJ2-7	-	TGCAGCGTTCGGGGAGGGACAGGGGTAGTGTACGAGCAGTACTTC	CSVRGGTGVVYEQYF
-	TRBV29-1	TRBJ2-1	-	TGCAGCGTTGAAGGCGTCACTACCCCTTATTCCTACAATGAGCAGTTCTTC	CSVEGVTTPYSYNEQFF
-	TRBV2	TRBJ1-2	-	TGTGCCAGCAGTGAAGTTGCATCCAACTATGGCTACACCTTC	CASSEVASNYGYTF
-	TRBV4-3	TRBJ2-7	-	TGCGCCAGCAGCCAAGACAGGACCTCCTACGAGCAGTACTTC	CASSQDRTSYEQYF
TRBD1	TRBV5-6	TRBJ2-2	-	TGTGCCAGCAGCGAAGGGGGCGAGACCGGGGAGCTGTTTTTT	CASSEGGETGELFF
TRBD2	TRBV7-2	TRBJ2-7	-	TGTGCCAGCAGCCCGACTAGCGGGAGACCCTACGAGCAGTACTTC	CASSPTSGRPYEQYF
-	TRBV9	TRBJ1-3	-	TGTGCCAGCAGCGTAGACTCCGGGGCTGGAAACACCATATATTTT	CASSVDSGAGNTIYF
-	TRBV9	TRBJ1-2	-	TGTGCCAGCAGCGTAGTCGGGGGAGGGAGCTATGGCTACACCTTC	CASSVVGGGSYGYTF
-	TRBV7-3	TRBJ2-1	-	TGTGCCAGCAGCTTAGGCAGGGAGCAGTTCTTC	CASSLGREQFF
-	TRBV28	TRBJ1-1	-	TGTGCCAGCAGTTTAACCGGTTCGAACACTGAAGCTTTCTTT	CASSLTGSNTEAFF
-	TRBV27	TRBJ2-7	-	TGTGCCAGCAGTTTAGATCCCGGACAACCTAGCTACGAGCAGTACTTC	CASSLDPGQPSYEQYF
-	TRBV4-1	TRBJ1-2	-	TGCGCCAGCAGCCAAGTCCCCCAGGCCAGGAACTATGGCTACACCTTC	CASSQVPQARNYGYTF
-	TRBV4-2	TRBJ1-4	-	TGTGCCAGCGGCGAGGACGGCCGAAATGAAAAACTGTTTTTT	CASGEDGRNEKLFF
-	TRBV4-3	TRBJ1-2	-	TGCGCCAGCAGCCAAGACCGTTCGGGGTTAGATGGCTACACCTTC	CASSQDRSGLDGYTF
-	TRBV2	TRBJ1-4	-	TGTGCCACCAGACCGGGACTTCGAAACTCTGCAACTAATGAAAAACTGTTTTTT	CATRPGLRNSATNEKLFF
-	TRBV7-6	TRBJ1-2	-	TGTGCCAGCAGCCCAAGGTGGGGCCAGGGGAACTATGGCTACACCTTC	CASSPRWGQGNYGYTF
-	TRBV15	TRBJ1-5	-	TGTGCCACCAGCAGAGGAGTTAACAGCAATCAGCCCCAGCATTTT	CATSRGVNSNQPQHF
-	TRBV19	TRBJ2-5	-	TGTGCCAGTAGCCCTCCACAGGGCCAAGAGACCCAGTACTTC	CASSPPQGQETQYF
-	TRBV2	TRBJ2-7	-	TGTGCCAGCAGTGAAGCCTATAGGACAGAGGACTACGAGCAGTACTTC	CASSEAYRTEDYEQYF
-	TRBV19	TRBJ2-7	-	TGTGCCAGTAGTCTTACCGTTTGGGGGGAGCAGTACTTC	CASSLTVWGEQYF
-	TRBV11-2	TRBJ1-1	-	TGTGCCAGCAGCCTCTTCAACAGGAGGATGAACACTGAAGCTTTCTTT	CASSLFNRRMNTEAFF
TRBD2	TRBV28	TRBJ2-1	-	TGTGCCGCGCGGGGGGCCGGGTTCGATGAGCAGTTCTTC	CAARGAGFDEQFF
-	TRBV6-5	TRBJ2-7	-	TGTGCCAGCAGTTACTCGATCGGTCACCGCTCCTACGAGCAGTACTTC	CASSYSIGHRSYEQYF
-	TRBV28	TRBJ2-3	once	TGTGCCAGCAGTTCCCGCTATGGGCCCACAGATACGCAGTATTTT	CASSSRYGPTDTQYF
-	TRBV28	TRBJ2-7	-	TGTGCCAGCAGTTTATCACTGCGTTCCTACGAGCAGTACTTC	CASSLSLRSYEQYF
TRBD1	TRBV6-1	TRBJ1-2	-	TGTGCCAGCAGTGGGACAGGGACAGAGAGCTACACCTTC	CASSGTGTESYTF
-	TRBV7-8	TRBJ2-1	-	TGTGCCAGCAGCCCAGTAGTGGGAAGCTCCTACAATGAGCAGTTCTTC	CASSPVVGSSYNEQFF
TRBD1	TRBV7-3	TRBJ2-1	-	TGTGCCAGCAAGAAAACCGGGACAGGGAAGGGCAATGAGCAGTTCTTC	CASKKTGTGKGNEQFF
-	TRBV28	TRBJ2-7	once	TGTGCCAGCAGTTTATCTAGGAGCAGGGTTTCGTCCTACGAGCAGTACTTC	CASSLSRSRVSSYEQYF
-	TRBV27	TRBJ1-2	-	TGTGCCAGCAGTTCCATTCTCTTCTATGGCTACACCTTC	CASSSILFYGYTF
TRBD1	TRBV2	TRBJ1-2	-	TGTGCCAGCAGTGGATCCGGGACAGGGGATTTGGATGGCTACACCTTC	CASSGSGTGDLDGYTF
-	TRBV5-1	TRBJ2-7	once	TGCGCCAGCAGCTTGGCCCACATCCCCTACGAGCAGTACTTC	CASSLAHIPYEQYF
-	TRBV21-1	TRBJ2-3	-	TGTGCCAGCAGAAAAAACAGGGTGCGGGAGGGCTTCGTACTACACACAGATACGCAGTATTTT	CASRKNRVREGFVLHTDTQYF
-	TRBV19	TRBJ2-1	-	TGTGCCAGTAGTATGACCGGGAGCGTTTACAATGAGCAGTTCTTC	CASSMTGSVYNEQFF
TRBD2	TRBV9	TRBJ2-7	-	TGTGCCAGCAGCGTGGGAGCTAGCGGGAGCTCCGAGCAGTACTTC	CASSVGASGSSEQYF
TRBD2	TRBV19	TRBJ2-1	-	TGTGCCAGTAGTATAGAAGAGGGACTAGCGGGAGCTAGTGAGCAGTTCTTC	CASSIEEGLAGASEQFF
TRBD2	TRBV4-1	TRBJ2-5	-	TGCGCCAGCAGCCAACCGACTGGACTAGCGGGTGAGACCCAGTACTTC	CASSQPTGLAGETQYF
TRBD2	TRBV9	TRBJ2-2	-	TGTGCCAGCAGCGTAGAGGCTAGCGGGAGGGGGAACACCGGGGAGCTGTTTTTT	CASSVEASGRGNTGELFF
TRBD1	TRBV6-1	TRBJ2-7	once	TGTGCCAGCAGGTCCTCCGGGACAGAATGGCCTGAGCAGTACTTC	CASRSSGTEWPEQYF
-	TRBV10-2	TRBJ2-7	-	TGCGCCAGCAGTGAGTCTCCCAGGAACGAGCAGTACTTC	CASSESPRNEQYF
TRBD2	TRBV5-1	TRBJ2-1	-	TGCGCCAGCCGCCCGGGGGAGCGGGAGAGGTACAATGAGCAGTTCTTC	CASRPGERERYNEQFF
TRBD2	TRBV2	TRBJ2-7	-	TGTGCCAGCAGTGATAGCGGGGGCGATACCTACGAGCAGTACTTC	CASSDSGGDTYEQYF
TRBD1	TRBV25-1	TRBJ1-1	-	TGTGCCAGCAGTGAAAACAGGGGTTCACGACCTGAAGCTTTCTTT	CASSENRGSRPEAFF
-	TRBV19	TRBJ1-5	-	TGTGCCAGTAGTACCCCCCTAGGGGGGTCGGGGCAGCCCCAGCATTTT	CASSTPLGGSGQPQHF
-	TRBV11-2	TRBJ2-7	-	TGTGCCAGCAGCTCACGGATATACGAGCAGTACTTC	CASSSRIYEQYF
-	TRBV27	TRBJ1-5	once	TGTGCCAGCAGTTTTACAGGGAAGGGCAATCAGCCCCAGCATTTT	CASSFTGKGNQPQHF
-	TRBV28	TRBJ2-5	-	TGTGCCAGCAGCCCAGGGGGGGTGAGCCAGTACTTC	CASSPGGVSQYF
TRBD1	TRBV7-2	TRBJ2-1	-	TGTGCCAGCAGCTCCGACAGGGGACGATACAATGAGCAGTTCTTC	CASSSDRGRYNEQFF
TRBD1	TRBV28	TRBJ2-1	-	TGTGCCAGCAGCCGACAGGGGATTAGCGATGAGCAGTTCTTC	CASSRQGISDEQFF